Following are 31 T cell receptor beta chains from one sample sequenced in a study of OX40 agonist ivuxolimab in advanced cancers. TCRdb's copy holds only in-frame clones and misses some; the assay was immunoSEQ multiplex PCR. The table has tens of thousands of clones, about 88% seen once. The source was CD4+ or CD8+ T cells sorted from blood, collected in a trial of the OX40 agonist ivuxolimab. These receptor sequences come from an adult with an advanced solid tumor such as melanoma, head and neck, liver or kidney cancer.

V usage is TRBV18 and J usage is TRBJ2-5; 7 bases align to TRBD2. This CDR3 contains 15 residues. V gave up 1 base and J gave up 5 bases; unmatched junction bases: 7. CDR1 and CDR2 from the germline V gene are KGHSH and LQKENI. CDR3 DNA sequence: TGTGCCAGCTCACCACGGGCGGGAGAGGCGGAGACCCAGTACTTC. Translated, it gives CASSPRAGEAETQYF.

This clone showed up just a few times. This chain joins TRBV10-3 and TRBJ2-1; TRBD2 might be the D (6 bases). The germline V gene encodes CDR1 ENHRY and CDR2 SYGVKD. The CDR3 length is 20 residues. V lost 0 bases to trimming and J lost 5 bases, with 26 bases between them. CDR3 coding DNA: TGTGCCATCAGTGAGTCAACAAAACCGCAGCTAGCGCGGTCCCACAATGAGCAGTTCTTC. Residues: CAISESTKPQLARSHNEQFF.

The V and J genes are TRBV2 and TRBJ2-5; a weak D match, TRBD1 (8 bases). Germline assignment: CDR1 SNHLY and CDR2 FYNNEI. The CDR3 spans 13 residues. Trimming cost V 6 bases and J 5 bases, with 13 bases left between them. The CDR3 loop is CASRVQGGETQYF. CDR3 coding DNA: TGTGCCAGCAGGGTACAGGGGGGGGAGACCCAGTACTTC.

CDR3 region: CAWSTIRTAHKPLAKNIQYF. In nucleotides, the CDR3 is TGTGCCTGGAGTACCATCCGGACGGCACACAAACCCCTAGCCAAAAACATTCAGTACTTC. This chain connects TRBV30 to TRBJ2-4; unclear D gene. Per germline, CDR1 GTSNPN and CDR2 SVGIG (reference sequence). There are 20 residues in the CDR3. V shed 2 bases and J shed 0 bases, with 26 bases lying between them.

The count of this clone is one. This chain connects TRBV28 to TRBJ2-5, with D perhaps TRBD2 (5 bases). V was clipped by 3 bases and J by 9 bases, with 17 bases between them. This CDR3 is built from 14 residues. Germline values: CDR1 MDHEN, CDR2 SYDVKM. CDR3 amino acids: CASSLTAPIGAQYF. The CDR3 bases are TGTGCCAGCAGTTTGACGGCTCCAATCGGGGCCCAGTACTTC.

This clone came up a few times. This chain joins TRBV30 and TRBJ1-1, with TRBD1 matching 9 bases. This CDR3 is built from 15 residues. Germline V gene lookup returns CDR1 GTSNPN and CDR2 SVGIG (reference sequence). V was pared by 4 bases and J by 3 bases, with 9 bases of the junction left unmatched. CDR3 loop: CAWKKRTGDYTEAFF. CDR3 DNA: TGTGCCTGGAAAAAACGGACAGGGGATTACACTGAAGCTTTCTTT.

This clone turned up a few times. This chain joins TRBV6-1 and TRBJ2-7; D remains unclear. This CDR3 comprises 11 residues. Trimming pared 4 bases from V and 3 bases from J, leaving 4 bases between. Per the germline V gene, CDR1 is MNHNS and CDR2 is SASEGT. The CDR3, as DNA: TGTGCCAGCAGTGTACACTACGAGCAGTACTTC. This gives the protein CASSVHYEQYF.

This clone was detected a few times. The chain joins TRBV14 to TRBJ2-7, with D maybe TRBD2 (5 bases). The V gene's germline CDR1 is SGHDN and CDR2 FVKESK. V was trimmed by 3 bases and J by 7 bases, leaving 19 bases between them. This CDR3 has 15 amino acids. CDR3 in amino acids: CASSHPSLGRWEQYF. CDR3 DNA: TGTGCCAGCAGCCATCCTAGCCTAGGTCGTTGGGAGCAGTACTTC.

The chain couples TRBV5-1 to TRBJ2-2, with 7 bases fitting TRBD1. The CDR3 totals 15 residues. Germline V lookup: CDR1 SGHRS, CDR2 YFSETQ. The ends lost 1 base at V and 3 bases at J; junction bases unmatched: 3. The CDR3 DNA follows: TGCGCCAGCAGCTTGTACAGGGGCGACACCGGGGAGCTGTTTTTT. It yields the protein CASSLYRGDTGELFF.

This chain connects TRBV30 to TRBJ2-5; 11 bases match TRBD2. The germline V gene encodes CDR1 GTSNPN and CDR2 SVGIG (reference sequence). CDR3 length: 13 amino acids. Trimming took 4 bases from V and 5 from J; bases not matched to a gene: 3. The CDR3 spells CAWTSGRSETQYF. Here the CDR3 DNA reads TGTGCCTGGACTAGCGGGAGGTCGGAGACCCAGTACTTC.

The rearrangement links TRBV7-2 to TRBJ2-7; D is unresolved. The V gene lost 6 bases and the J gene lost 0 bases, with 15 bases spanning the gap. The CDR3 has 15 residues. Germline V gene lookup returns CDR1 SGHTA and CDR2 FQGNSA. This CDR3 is CASSPRSASSYEQYF. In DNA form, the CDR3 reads TGTGCCAGCAGTCCCCGGAGCGCCTCCTCCTACGAGCAGTACTTC.

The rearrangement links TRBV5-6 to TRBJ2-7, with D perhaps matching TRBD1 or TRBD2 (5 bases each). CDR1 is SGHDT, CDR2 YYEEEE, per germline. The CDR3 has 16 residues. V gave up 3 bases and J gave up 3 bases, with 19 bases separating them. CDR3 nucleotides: TGTGCCAGCAGCTGGGGGTCGGGCAGCAAGGGCTACGAGCAGTACTTC. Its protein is CASSWGSGSKGYEQYF. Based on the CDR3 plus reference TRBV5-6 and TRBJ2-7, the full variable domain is DAGVTQSPTHLIKTRGQQVTLRCSPKSGHDTVSWYQQALGQGPQFIFQYYEEEERQRGNFPDRFSGHQFPNYSSELNVNALLLGDSALYLCASSWGSGSKGYEQYFGPGTRLTVT.

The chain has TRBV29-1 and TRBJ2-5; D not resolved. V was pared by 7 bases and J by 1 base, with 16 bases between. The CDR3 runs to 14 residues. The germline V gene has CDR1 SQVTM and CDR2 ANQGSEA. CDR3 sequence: CSAVPEVSQETQYF. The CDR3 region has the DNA TGCAGCGCGGTACCCGAAGTGAGCCAAGAGACCCAGTACTTC.

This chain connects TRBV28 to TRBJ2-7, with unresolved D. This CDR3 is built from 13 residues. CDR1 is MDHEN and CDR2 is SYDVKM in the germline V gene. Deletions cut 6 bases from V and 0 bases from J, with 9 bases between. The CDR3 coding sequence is TGTGCCAGCAGCCCCCTGGGCTCCTACGAGCAGTACTTC. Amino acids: CASSPLGSYEQYF.

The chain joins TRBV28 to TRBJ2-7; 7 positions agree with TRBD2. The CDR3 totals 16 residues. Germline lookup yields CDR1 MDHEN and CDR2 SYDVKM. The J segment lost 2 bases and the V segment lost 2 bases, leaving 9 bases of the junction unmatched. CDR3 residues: CASSLGLSLAAYEQYF. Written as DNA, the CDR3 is TGTGCCAGCAGTTTAGGGTTAAGTCTAGCGGCCTACGAGCAGTACTTC.

CDR3 in DNA: TGTGCCAGCAGCTCAAGTCCGGGACTAGCGATAAACAATGAGCAGTTCTTC. Protein: CASSSSPGLAINNEQFF. This chain joins TRBV7-8 and TRBJ2-1, with 10 positions matching TRBD2. Trimming took 4 bases from V and 5 from J; bases not matched to a gene: 11. The germline gives CDR1 SGHVS, CDR2 FQNEAQ. CDR3 length: 17 amino acids.

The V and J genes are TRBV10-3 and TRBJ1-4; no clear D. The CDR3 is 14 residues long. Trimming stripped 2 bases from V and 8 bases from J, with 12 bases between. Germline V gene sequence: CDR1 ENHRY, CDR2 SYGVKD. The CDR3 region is CAISERIDTEKLFF. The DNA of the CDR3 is TGTGCCATCAGTGAGCGCATAGACACGGAAAAACTGTTTTTT.

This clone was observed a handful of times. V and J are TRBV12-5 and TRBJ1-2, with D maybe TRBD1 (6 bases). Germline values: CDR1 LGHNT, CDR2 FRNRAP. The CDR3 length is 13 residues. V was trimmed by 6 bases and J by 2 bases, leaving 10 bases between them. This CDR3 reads CASGMQGNYGYTF. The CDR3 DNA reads TGTGCTAGTGGGATGCAGGGGAACTATGGCTACACCTTC.

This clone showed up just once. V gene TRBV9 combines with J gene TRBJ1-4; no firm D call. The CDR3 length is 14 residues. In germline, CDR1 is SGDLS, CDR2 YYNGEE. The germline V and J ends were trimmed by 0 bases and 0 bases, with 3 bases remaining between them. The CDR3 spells CASSVGATNEKLFF. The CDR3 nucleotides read TGTGCCAGCAGCGTAGGGGCAACTAATGAAAAACTGTTTTTT.

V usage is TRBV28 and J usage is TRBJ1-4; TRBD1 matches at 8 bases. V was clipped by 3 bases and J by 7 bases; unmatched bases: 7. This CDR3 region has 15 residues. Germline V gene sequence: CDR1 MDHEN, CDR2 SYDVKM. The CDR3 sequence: CASSFEGQGGEKLFF. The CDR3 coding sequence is TGTGCCAGCAGTTTTGAAGGACAGGGAGGTGAAAAACTGTTTTTT.

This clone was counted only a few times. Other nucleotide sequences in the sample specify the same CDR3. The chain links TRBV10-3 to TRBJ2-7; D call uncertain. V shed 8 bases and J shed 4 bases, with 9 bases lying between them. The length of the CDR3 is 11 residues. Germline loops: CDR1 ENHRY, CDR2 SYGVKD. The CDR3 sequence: CAIGRIYEQYF. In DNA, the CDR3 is TGTGCCATCGGGCGTATTTACGAGCAGTACTTC.

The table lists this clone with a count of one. The CDR3 DNA is TGTGCCAGCAGCCCAGCGCGGAATTACAATGAGCAGTTCTTC. Amino acid sequence: CASSPARNYNEQFF. This chain links TRBV4-2 with TRBJ2-1; D gene unclear. With 4 bases removed from V and 4 bases from J, the gap between germline ends came to 11 bases. Germline V CDR1 and CDR2: LGHNA, YNFKEQ. The CDR3 sequence is 14 residues long.

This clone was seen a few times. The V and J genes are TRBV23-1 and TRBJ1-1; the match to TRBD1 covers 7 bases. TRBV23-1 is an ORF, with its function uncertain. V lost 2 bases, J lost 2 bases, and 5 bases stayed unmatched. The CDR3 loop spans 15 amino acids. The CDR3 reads CASSQPDRKNTEAFF. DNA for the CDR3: TGCGCCAGCAGTCAACCGGACAGGAAAAACACTGAAGCTTTCTTT.

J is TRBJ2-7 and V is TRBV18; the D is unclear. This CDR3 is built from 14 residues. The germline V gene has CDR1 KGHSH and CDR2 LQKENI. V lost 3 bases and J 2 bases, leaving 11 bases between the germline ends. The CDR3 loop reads CASSPPTGTYEQYF. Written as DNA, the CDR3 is TGTGCCAGCTCACCCCCGACGGGTACCTACGAGCAGTACTTC.

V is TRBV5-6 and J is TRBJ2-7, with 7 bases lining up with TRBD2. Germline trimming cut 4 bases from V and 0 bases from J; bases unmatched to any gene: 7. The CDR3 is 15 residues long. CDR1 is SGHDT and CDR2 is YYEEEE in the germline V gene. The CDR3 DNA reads TGTGCCAGCAGCCGTAGCGGGCCCGACTCCTACGAGCAGTACTTC. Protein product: CASSRSGPDSYEQYF.

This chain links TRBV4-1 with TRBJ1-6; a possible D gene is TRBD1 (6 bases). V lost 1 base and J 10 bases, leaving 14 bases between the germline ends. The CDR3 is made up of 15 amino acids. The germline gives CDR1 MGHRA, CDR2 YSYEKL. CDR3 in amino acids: CASSQAGGLRSPLHF. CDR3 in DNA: TGCGCCAGCAGCCAAGCCGGGGGGCTGCGGTCACCCCTCCACTTT.

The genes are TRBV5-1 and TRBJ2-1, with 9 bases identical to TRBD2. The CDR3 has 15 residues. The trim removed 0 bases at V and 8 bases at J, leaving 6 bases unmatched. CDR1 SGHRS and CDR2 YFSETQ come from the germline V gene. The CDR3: CASSLVVAGEDEQFF. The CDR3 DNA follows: TGCGCCAGCAGCTTGGTGGTAGCGGGAGAGGATGAGCAGTTCTTC.

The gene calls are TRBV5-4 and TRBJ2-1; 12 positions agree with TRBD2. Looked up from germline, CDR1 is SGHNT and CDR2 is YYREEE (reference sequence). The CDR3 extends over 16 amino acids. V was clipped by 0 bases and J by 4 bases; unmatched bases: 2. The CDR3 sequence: CASSLEGLAGYNEQFF. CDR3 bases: TGTGCCAGCAGCTTGGAAGGACTAGCGGGGTACAATGAGCAGTTCTTC.

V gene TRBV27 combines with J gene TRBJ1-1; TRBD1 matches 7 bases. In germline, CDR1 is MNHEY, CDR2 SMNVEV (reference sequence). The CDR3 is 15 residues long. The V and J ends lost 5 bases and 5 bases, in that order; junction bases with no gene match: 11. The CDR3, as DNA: TGTGCCAGCAGTCGGTCGACAGGGCTGGGAACTGAAGCTTTCTTT. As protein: CASSRSTGLGTEAFF.

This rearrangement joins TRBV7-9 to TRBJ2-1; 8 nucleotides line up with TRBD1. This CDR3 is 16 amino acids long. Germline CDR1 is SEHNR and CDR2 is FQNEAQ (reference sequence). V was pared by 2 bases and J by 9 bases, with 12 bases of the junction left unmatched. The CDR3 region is CASSLSRTGSTGEQFF. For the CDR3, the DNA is TGTGCCAGCAGCTTAAGTAGGACAGGGAGTACGGGTGAGCAGTTCTTC.

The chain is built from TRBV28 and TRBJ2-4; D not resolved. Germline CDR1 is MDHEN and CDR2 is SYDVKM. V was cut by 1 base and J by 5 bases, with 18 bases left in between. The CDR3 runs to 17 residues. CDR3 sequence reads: CASSLSTYRQVQNIQYF. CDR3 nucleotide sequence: TGTGCCAGCAGTTTATCCACATATCGGCAGGTCCAAAACATTCAGTACTTC.